This T cell receptor (beta chain) was sequenced during a study of T-cell memory formation after mild COVID-19. Study-level information: Largely donor-specific TCR clusters were found. Study conclusions and caveats: Mainly CM and EM harbored the contracting CD4+ clones; mainly EMRA harbored the CD8+ ones. In pre-infection memory, a portion of responding clones appeared, which suggested that cross-reactive memory joined.

Of note for this clonotype: Its antigen is as yet unknown.

Constant-segment primers were used for 5'RACE, and the resulting TCR alpha and TCR beta cDNA libraries carried sample barcodes and UMIs. TCRdb called the 5' RACE reads again in MiXCR, with one record for every CDR3 protein. Seen here are about 560,000 distinct CDR3 sequences, 17% observed once, and the top ten hold 8.1%. V was clipped by 5 bases and J by 3 bases, with 17 bases between them. The CDR3 sequence is 15 residues long. From germline, CDR1 is SGHAT and CDR2 FQNNGV. The specimen sequenced was PBMCs or a T cell subset sorted from them (not recorded which). The chain is built from TRBV11-2 and TRBJ2-7; D is undetermined. The clonotype was recovered from an adult woman who had mild COVID-19 (a few samples of this study predate the infection). Cell type and time point are not known. The CDR3 DNA sequence: TGTGCCAGCAGCCTCTCCGCGACTTCTCTCTACGAGCAGTACTTC. Encoded protein: CASSLSATSLYEQYF.